This T cell receptor (beta chain) derives from a study of blood T cell repertoires in COVID-19. The overall study: Acute and convalescent COVID-19 samples came from the United States, Italy and Spain.

Authors' processing steps: Amplifying reference gene primers gave estimates of nucleated cell counts. Some clones are missing from TCRdb's copy, which holds only in-frame ones; the method was immunoSEQ multiplex PCR. V, J and clone size are those of that table, while D and trimming were read from the DNA. The sample holds tens of thousands of clones; around 87% are singletons and the top ten take approximately 6.9%. This CDR3 has 17 amino acids. The junction had 9 bases not matched to a gene; V was cut back by 4 bases and J by 7 bases. The V gene's germline CDR1 is SGHAT and CDR2 FQNNGV. The rearrangement uses TRBV11-2 and TRBJ2-2, with TRBD2 matching 13 bases. Sequencing used peripheral blood. The TCR comes from a man aged 55 to 70 with active or convalescent COVID-19. CDR3 residues: CASSSDGLAGVSGELFF. Here the CDR3 DNA reads TGTGCCAGCAGCTCCGATGGACTAGCGGGAGTTAGCGGGGAGCTGTTTTTT.